The clone carrying this T cell receptor (beta chain) was seen many times. TCRdb analysed the RT-PCR reads with MiXCR anew, one entry per CDR3 protein. The profile shows hundreds of thousands of distinct CDR3 sequences, under 9% of them singletons. The source of the sample is a study of response to subunit inactivated influenza vaccine. Germline loops: CDR1 SGHRS, CDR2 YFSETQ. J gave up 5 bases and V 4 bases, and 7 bases lay outside the gene matches. This CDR3 has 14 amino acids. The sample in question was PBMCs from blood, obtained less than 30 months after vaccination. The sequence was obtained from a man aged 50-75 years who received an inactivated influenza vaccine. This chain links TRBV5-1 with TRBJ2-3, with 7 bases aligning to TRBD1. The CDR3 here is CASSRDRVVDTQYF. The CDR3 region has the DNA TGCGCCAGCAGCCGTGACAGGGTTGTAGATACGCAGTATTTT.